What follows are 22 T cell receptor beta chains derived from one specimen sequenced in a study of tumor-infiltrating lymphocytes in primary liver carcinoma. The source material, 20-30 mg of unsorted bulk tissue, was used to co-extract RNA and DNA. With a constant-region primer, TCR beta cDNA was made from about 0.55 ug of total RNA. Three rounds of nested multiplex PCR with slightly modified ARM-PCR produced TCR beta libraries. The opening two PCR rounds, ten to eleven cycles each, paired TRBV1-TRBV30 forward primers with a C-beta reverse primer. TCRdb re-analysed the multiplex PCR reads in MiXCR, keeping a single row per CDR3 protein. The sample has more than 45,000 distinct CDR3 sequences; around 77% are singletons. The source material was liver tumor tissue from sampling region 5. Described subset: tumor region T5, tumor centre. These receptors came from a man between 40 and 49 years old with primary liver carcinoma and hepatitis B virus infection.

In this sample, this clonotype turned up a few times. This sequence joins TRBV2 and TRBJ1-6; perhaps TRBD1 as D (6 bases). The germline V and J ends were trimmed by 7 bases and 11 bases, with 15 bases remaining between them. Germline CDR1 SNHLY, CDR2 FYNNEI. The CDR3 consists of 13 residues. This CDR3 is CASMGGADTPLHF. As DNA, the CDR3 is TGTGCCAGCATGGGGGGGGCGGATACACCCCTCCACTTT.

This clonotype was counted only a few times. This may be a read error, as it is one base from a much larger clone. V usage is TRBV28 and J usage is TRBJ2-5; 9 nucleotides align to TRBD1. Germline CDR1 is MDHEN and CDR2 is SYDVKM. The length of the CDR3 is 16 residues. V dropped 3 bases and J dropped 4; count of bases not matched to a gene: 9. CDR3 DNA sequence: TGTGCCAGCAGTTTTGCAGGGACAGGGATAGGAGAGACCCAGTACTTC. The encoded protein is CASSFAGTGIGETQYF.

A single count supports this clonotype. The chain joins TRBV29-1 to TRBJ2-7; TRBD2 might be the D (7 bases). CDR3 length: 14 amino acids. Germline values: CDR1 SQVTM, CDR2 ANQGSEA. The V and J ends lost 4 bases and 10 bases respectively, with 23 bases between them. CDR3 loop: CSVAIGGRVIEQYF. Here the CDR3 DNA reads TGCAGCGTTGCGATAGGGGGGAGGGTAATCGAACAGTACTTC.

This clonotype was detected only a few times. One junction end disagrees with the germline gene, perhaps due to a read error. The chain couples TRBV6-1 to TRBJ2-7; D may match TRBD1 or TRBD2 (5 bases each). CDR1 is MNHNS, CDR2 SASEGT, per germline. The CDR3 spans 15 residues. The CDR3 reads CDSSAGTVGSYEQYF. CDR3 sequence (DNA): TGTGACAGCAGTGCTGGGACGGTGGGCTCCTACGAGCAGTACTTC.

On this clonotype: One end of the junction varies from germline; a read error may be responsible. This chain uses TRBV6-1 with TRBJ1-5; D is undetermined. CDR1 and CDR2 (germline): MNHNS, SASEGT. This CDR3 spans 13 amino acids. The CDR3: CVSSWAGNRPQHF. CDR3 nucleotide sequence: TGTGTCAGCAGTTGGGCAGGCAATCGGCCCCAGCATTTT.

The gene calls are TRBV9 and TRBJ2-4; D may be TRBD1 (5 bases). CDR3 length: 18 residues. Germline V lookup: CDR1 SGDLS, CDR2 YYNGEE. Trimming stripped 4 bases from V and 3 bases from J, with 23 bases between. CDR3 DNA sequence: TGTGCCAGCAGCCCCCAACCCCAGACAGTTAGGGTCAAAAACATTCAGTACTTC. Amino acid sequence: CASSPQPQTVRVKNIQYF.

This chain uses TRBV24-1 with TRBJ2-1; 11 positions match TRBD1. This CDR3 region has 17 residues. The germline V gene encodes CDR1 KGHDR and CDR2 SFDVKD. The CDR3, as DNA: TGTACCAACAGTGACCCCTCCGGGACAGGGGGTTACAATGAGCAGTTCTTC. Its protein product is CTNSDPSGTGGYNEQFF.

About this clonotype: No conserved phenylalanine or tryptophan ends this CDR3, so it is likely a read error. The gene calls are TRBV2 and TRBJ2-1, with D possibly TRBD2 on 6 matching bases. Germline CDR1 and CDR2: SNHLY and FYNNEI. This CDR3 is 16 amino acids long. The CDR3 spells CASSEENSGAYNEQFY. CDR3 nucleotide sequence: TGTGCCAGCAGTGAAGAGAATAGCGGAGCCTACAATGAACAGTTCTAC.

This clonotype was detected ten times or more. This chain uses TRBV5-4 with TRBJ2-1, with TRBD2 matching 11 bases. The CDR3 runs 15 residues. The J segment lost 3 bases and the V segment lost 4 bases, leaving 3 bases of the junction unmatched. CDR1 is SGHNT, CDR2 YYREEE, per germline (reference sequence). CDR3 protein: CASSQTSGDYNEQFF. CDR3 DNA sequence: TGTGCCAGCAGCCAGACTAGCGGGGACTACAATGAGCAGTTCTTC.

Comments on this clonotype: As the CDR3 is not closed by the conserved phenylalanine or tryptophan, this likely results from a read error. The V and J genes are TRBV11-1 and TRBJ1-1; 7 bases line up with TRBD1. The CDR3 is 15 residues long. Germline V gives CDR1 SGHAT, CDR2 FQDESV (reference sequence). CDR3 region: CASSRSARGNTEAFI. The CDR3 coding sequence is TGTGCCAGCAGCCGGTCGGCCAGGGGGAACACTGAGGCTTTCATT.

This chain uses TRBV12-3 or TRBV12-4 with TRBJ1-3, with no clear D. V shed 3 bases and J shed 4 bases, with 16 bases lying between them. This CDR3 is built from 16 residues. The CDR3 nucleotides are TGTGCCAGCAGTTTTGACCAGTGCATCTCCGGAAACACCATATATTTT. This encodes CASSFDQCISGNTIYF.

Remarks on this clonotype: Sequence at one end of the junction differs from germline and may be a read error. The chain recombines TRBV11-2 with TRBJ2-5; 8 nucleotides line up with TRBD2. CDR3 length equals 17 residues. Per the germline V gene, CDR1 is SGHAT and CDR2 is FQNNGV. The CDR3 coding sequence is TGTCCCAGCAGCTTAAGTCTAGCGGGTGACTCGAGCGAGACCCAATACTTC. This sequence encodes CPSSLSLAGDSSETQYF.

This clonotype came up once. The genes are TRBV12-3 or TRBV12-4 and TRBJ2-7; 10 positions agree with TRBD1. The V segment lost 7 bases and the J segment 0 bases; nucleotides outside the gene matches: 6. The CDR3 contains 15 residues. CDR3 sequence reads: CASKPGQGISYEQYF. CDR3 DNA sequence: TGTGCCAGCAAACCGGGACAGGGGATCTCCTACGAGCAGTACTTC.

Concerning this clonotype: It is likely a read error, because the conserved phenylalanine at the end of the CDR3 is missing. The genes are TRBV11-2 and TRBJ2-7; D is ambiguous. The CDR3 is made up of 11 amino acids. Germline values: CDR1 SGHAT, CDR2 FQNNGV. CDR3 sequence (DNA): TGTGTCAGCAGCTTGGGCTACAAGCAGTACATC. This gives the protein CVSSLGYKQYI.

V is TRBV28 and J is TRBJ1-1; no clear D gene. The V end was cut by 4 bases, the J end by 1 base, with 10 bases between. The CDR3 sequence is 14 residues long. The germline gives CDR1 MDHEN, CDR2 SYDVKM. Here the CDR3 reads CASSYGWQNTEAFF. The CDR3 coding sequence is TGTGCCAGCAGTTATGGATGGCAGAACACTGAAGCTTTCTTT.

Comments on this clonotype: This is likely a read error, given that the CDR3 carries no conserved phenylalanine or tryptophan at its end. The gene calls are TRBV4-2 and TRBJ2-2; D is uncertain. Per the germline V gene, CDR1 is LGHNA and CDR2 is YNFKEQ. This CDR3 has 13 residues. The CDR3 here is CASNQDLSGELFS. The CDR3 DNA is TGTGCCAGCAACCAAGATTTGAGCGGGGAGCTGTTTTCT.

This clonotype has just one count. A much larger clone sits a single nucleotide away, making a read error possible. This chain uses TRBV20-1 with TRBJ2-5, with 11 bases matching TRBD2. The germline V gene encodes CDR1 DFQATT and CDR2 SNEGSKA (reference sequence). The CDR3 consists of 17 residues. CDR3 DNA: TGCAGTACTAGAGATTGGGCTAGCGGGGGGAGGGTAGAGACCCAGTACTTC. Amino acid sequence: CSTRDWASGGRVETQYF.

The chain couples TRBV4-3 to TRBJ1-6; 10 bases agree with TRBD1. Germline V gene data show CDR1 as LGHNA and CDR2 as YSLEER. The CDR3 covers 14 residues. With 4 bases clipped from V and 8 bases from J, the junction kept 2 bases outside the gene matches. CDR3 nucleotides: TGCGCCAGCAGCCTGGACAGGGGGGATTCACCCCTCCACTTT. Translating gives CASSLDRGDSPLHF.

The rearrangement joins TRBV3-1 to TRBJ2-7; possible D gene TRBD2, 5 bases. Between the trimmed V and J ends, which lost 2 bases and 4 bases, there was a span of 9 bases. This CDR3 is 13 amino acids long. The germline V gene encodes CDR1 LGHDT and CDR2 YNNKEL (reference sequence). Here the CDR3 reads CASSQSGGYEQYF. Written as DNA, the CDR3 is TGTGCCAGCAGCCAATCAGGAGGTTACGAGCAGTACTTC.

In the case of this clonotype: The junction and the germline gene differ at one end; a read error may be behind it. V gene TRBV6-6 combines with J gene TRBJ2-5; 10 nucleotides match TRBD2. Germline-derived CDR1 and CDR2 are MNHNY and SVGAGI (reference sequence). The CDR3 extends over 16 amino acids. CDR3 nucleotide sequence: TGTGCCAGCACGAAGCGGGAGGGGCGATCCTGGGAGACCCAGTACTTT. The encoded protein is CASTKREGRSWETQYF.

CDR3 region: CSAATGADQPQHF. For the CDR3, the DNA is TGCAGCGCCGCGACCGGGGCAGATCAGCCCCAGCATTTT. The chain has TRBV29-1 and TRBJ1-5; perhaps TRBD1 as D (5 bases). The CDR3 spans 13 residues. The germline V and J ends were trimmed by 7 bases and 5 bases, with 15 bases remaining between them. CDR1 is SQVTM, CDR2 ANQGSEA, per germline.

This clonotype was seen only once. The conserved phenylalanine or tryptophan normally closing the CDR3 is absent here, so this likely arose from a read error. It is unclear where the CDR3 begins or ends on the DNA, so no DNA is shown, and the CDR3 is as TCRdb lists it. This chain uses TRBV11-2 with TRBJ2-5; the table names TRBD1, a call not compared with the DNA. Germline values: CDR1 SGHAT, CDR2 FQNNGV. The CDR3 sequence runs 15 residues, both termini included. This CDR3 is CASSSGQGYQETQYI.